The 13 T cell receptor beta chains below were found in one sample sequenced in a study of blood T cell repertoires in COVID-19 (TCRdb year 2020). Library creation used the immunoSEQ multiplex PCR assay. TCRdb provides this immuneACCESS table in a form limited to in-frame rearrangements. Some clones are lacking; in checked studies, under half of them reflect an unresolved V gene, and why the rest are absent is not known. Counted in this sample were hundreds of thousands of clones; approximately 89% of them appeared once. Clones ranked in the top ten supply 1.8% of the sample. The material sequenced was peripheral blood. The receptor source for this set is a woman between 25 and 40 years old with COVID-19, enrolled during active disease.

The gene calls are TRBV7-9 and TRBJ1-2; D is undetermined. The V and J ends lost 1 base and 6 bases respectively, with 6 bases between them. The CDR3 runs 12 residues. Germline CDR1 reads SEHNR; CDR2 reads FQNEAQ (reference sequence). In DNA form, the CDR3 reads TGTGCCAGCAGCTTAGAGGCGGATGGCTACACCTTC. The encoded protein is CASSLEADGYTF. Full variable domain (rest looked up from reference TRBV7-9 and TRBJ1-2): DTGVSQNPRHKITKRGQNVTFRCDPISEHNRLYWYRQTLGQGPEFLTYFQNEAQLEKSRLLSDRFSAERPKGSFSTLEIQRTEQGDSAMYLCASSLEADGYTFGSGTRLTVV.

The chain employs TRBV2 and TRBJ2-5; D not resolved. Trimming removed 6 bases at V and 2 bases at J, with 4 bases between. This CDR3 has 11 amino acids. Germline CDR1 reads SNHLY; CDR2 reads FYNNEI. CDR3 protein: CASRRQETQYF. In DNA, the CDR3 is TGTGCCAGCAGGCGACAAGAGACCCAGTACTTC.

The chain uses TRBV15 and TRBJ1-6; D ambiguous. The CDR3 spans 15 residues. CDR1 is LNHNV and CDR2 is YYDKDF in the germline V gene (reference sequence). V lost 8 bases and J 3 bases, leaving 14 bases between the germline ends. CDR3 bases: TGTGCCACCGCCTATACTCGAGACTATAATTCACCCCTCCACTTT. This translates into CATAYTRDYNSPLHF.

The genes are TRBV10-3 and TRBJ2-7; D not resolved. Germline CDR1 and CDR2: ENHRY and SYGVKD. V was clipped by 0 bases and J by 5 bases, with 8 bases between them. The CDR3 extends over 13 amino acids. The chain's CDR3 is CAISESYGDEQYV. The CDR3 DNA is TGTGCCATCAGTGAGTCTTACGGAGACGAGCAGTACGTC.

The V and J genes are TRBV10-3 and TRBJ2-7; D is possibly TRBD2 (5 bases). Deletions cut 2 bases from V and 3 bases from J, with 14 bases between. Looked up from germline, CDR1 is ENHRY and CDR2 is SYGVKD. The CDR3 is 15 amino acids. In DNA form, the CDR3 reads TGTGCCATCAGTGAGCTGGAAAGCGGAAGCTACGAGCAGTACTTC. The encoded protein is CAISELESGSYEQYF.

V is TRBV5-5 and J is TRBJ2-5; TRBD1 agrees at 7 bases. CDR1 SGHKS and CDR2 YYEKEE come from the germline V gene (reference sequence). J gave up 1 base and V 4 bases, and 19 bases lay outside the gene matches. The length of the CDR3 is 19 residues. The CDR3, as DNA: TGTGCCAGCAGCCCTTGGGGATCAAGGGACAGCCCAATCCAAGAGACCCAGTACTTC. The encoded protein is CASSPWGSRDSPIQETQYF.

The genes are TRBV11-3 and TRBJ2-3; D possibly corresponds to TRBD1 (6 bases). Deletions cut 0 bases from V and 9 bases from J, with 7 bases between. The CDR3 extends over 12 amino acids. Germline CDR1 and CDR2: SGHNT and YENEEA. In nucleotides, the CDR3 is TGTGCCAGCAGCTTAGATAGGGGGACGCAGTATTTT. Translating it yields CASSLDRGTQYF.

This clone appeared once. The chain is built from TRBV28 and TRBJ1-5; D not resolved. Germline CDR1 reads MDHEN; CDR2 reads SYDVKM. The CDR3 has 16 residues. V gave up 7 bases and J gave up 1 base, with 17 bases separating them. In nucleotides, the CDR3 is TGTGCCAGCACCCCCTCTCGGGATACCAGCAATCAGCCCCAGCATTTT. Its protein product is CASTPSRDTSNQPQHF. The full variable domain, completed using reference TRBV28 and TRBJ1-5, is DVKVTQSSRYLVKRTGEKVFLECVQDMDHENMFWYRQDPGLGLRLIYFSYDVKMKEKGDIPEGYSVSREKKERFSLILESASTNQTSMYLCASTPSRDTSNQPQHFGDGTRLSIL.

The CDR3 is CASSPLGAGYGYTF. In nucleotides, the CDR3 is TGTGCCAGCAGCCCCCTGGGGGCGGGCTATGGCTACACCTTC. The chain has TRBV7-9 and TRBJ1-2, with a possible D match to TRBD1 (6 bases). Germline V gene sequence: CDR1 SEHNR, CDR2 FQNEAQ (reference sequence). This CDR3 is 14 amino acids long. V was trimmed by 5 bases and J by 4 bases, leaving 14 bases between them.

This chain uses TRBV18 with TRBJ2-2, with D perhaps TRBD1 (6 bases). The CDR3 loop spans 16 amino acids. V lost 1 base and J lost 0, with 9 bases in between. The germline V gene has CDR1 KGHSH and CDR2 LQKENI. The CDR3 protein is CASSPQQGTNTGELFF. Written as DNA, the CDR3 is TGTGCCAGCTCACCACAGCAGGGGACGAACACCGGGGAGCTGTTTTTT.

This chain joins TRBV7-8 and TRBJ2-2; possibly TRBD2 for D (6 bases). Germline V gives CDR1 SGHVS, CDR2 FQNEAQ. Trimming took off 0 bases at V and 2 bases at J, with 7 bases between the two ends. This CDR3 has 15 residues. CDR3 in amino acids: CASSLAGGNTGELFF. DNA of the CDR3: TGTGCCAGCAGCTTAGCGGGGGGTAACACCGGGGAGCTGTTTTTT.

This clone has a handful of counts. This chain links TRBV11-2 with TRBJ1-5, with 9 bases that match TRBD1. The V gene end was trimmed by 1 base and the J gene end by 2 bases; junction bases not matched to a gene: 0. CDR3 length equals 15 residues. The germline CDR1 and CDR2 sequences are SGHAT and FQNNGV. The CDR3 DNA follows: TGTGCCAGCAGCTTAGGGACAGGGGGCAATCAGCCCCAGCATTTT. Translating it yields CASSLGTGGNQPQHF.

The J gene is TRBJ1-5, the V gene TRBV10-3; D ambiguous. The V gene lost 4 bases and the J gene lost 6 bases, with 16 bases spanning the gap. Per germline, CDR1 ENHRY and CDR2 SYGVKD. The CDR3 loop spans 15 amino acids. CDR3 bases: TGTGCCATCAGTGGAGGAGGGCCAGTAGGTCAGCCCCAGCATTTT. It encodes CAISGGGPVGQPQHF.